This T cell receptor beta chain is drawn from a study of OX40 agonist ivuxolimab in advanced cancers. Overall study results and limits: The work left the antigen specificity of expanded peripheral T cells undetermined.

Concerning this clone: Its antigen is not identified.

Per germline, CDR1 SGHDN and CDR2 FVKESK. Trimming removed 2 bases at V and 3 bases at J, with 8 bases between. The CDR3 totals 13 residues. The data were produced by immunoSEQ multiplex PCR, yet TCRdb's version contains in-frame clones alone and is incomplete. The sample has some 8,000 clones; 75% to 85% are singletons. The sequence derives from an adult with an advanced solid tumor such as melanoma, head and neck, liver or kidney cancer. The rearrangement links TRBV14 to TRBJ2-7; the D gene is possibly TRBD1 (5 bases). The sequencing here drew on CD4+ or CD8+ T cells sorted from blood, taken in a trial of the OX40 agonist ivuxolimab. CDR3 region: CASSQTDIYEQYF. DNA for the CDR3: TGTGCCAGCAGCCAAACGGACATCTACGAGCAGTACTTC.